The clone carrying this TCR beta chain came up a few times. Its target is unknown. This sample was taken from a study of OX40 agonist ivuxolimab in advanced cancers. Regarding the study as a whole: CD8+ T cells averaged more expanded clones than CD4+.

Trimming cost V 4 bases and J 0 bases, with 13 bases left between them. CDR3 length: 16 amino acids. CDR1 and CDR2 (germline): SGHTA, FQGTGA. TCRdb's copy holds only in-frame clones and misses some; the assay was immunoSEQ multiplex PCR. The table has some 69,000 clones, 80% to 90% seen once. The sequence was collected from an adult with an advanced solid tumor such as melanoma, head and neck, liver or kidney cancer. Sequencing used CD4+ or CD8+ T cells sorted from blood, obtained in a trial of the OX40 agonist ivuxolimab. J is TRBJ2-1 and V is TRBV7-3, with no clear D. CDR3 sequence reads: CASSSGRNSSYNEQFF. In DNA form, the CDR3 reads TGTGCCAGCAGCTCTGGGCGGAACTCCTCCTACAATGAGCAGTTCTTC.